These 5 T cell receptor beta chains came from one sample sequenced in a study of blood T cell repertoires in COVID-19. Sequenced by immunoSEQ multiplex PCR; TCRdb stores in-frame clones only, minus some. There are about 260,000 clones in the sample; 88% occur only once, and around 3.1% lies in the top ten. Sample: PBMCs or T cells enriched from blood (not recorded which). Receptors originate from a woman aged 40 to 49 who had been exposed to COVID-19.

V is TRBV7-8 and J is TRBJ2-7, with no clear D. This CDR3 contains 14 residues. Per the germline V gene, CDR1 is SGHVS and CDR2 is FQNEAQ. V was trimmed by 4 bases and J by 3 bases, leaving 13 bases between them. Written as DNA, the CDR3 is TGTGCCAGCAGCTCTCGGCAGGCTAACTACGAGCAGTACTTC. This codes for CASSSRQANYEQYF.

This rearrangement joins TRBV5-1 to TRBJ2-5, with D maybe TRBD2 (5 bases). V was pared by 0 bases and J by 3 bases, with 9 bases between. Germline V gene data show CDR1 as SGHRS and CDR2 as YFSETQ. The CDR3 is made up of 14 amino acids. CDR3 loop: CASSLVLAEETQYF. CDR3 DNA sequence: TGCGCCAGCAGCTTGGTCCTAGCTGAAGAGACCCAGTACTTC.

V and J are TRBV3-1 (or the pseudogene TRBV3-2) and TRBJ2-3; D ambiguous. This CDR3 comprises 13 residues. V lost 4 bases and J 2 bases, leaving 7 bases between the germline ends. Per the germline V gene, CDR1 is LGHDT and CDR2 is YNNKEL (reference sequence). The DNA for the CDR3 is TGTGCCAGCAGCCGAGAACTCACAGATACGCAGTATTTT. It codes for CASSRELTDTQYF.

V and J are TRBV5-4 and TRBJ1-2; D uncertain. Deletions cut 4 bases from V and 6 bases from J, with 10 bases between. In germline, CDR1 is SGHNT, CDR2 YYREEE (reference sequence). The CDR3 extends over 12 amino acids. DNA of the CDR3: TGTGCCAGCAGCGGGCCCTGGGATGGCTACACCTTC. This encodes CASSGPWDGYTF.

This chain connects TRBV7-2 to TRBJ1-5; D is perhaps TRBD1 (6 bases). Per the germline V gene, CDR1 is SGHTA and CDR2 is FQGNSA. The V and J ends lost 3 bases and 7 bases respectively, with 13 bases between them. The CDR3 length is 14 residues. CDR3 region: CASSLSRGGQPQHF. The CDR3 DNA follows: TGTGCCAGCAGCTTGTCCAGGGGAGGGCAGCCCCAGCATTTT.